This entry lists 26 T cell receptor beta chains sequenced from one sample in a study of identifying expanded T cells in peripheral blood. Profiled with immunoSEQ multiplex PCR; TCRdb holds only in-frame clones, not every one. The top ten hold roughly 17% of the sample, which has around 120,000 clones, 85% to 90% seen once. The sequencing sample was made of blood. These receptors were taken from a person between 18 and 75 years old in good health.

The V and J genes are TRBV10-2 and TRBJ2-7; tentatively, D is TRBD1 (6 bases). V dropped 6 bases and J dropped 1 base, with 16 bases sitting between them. The CDR3 has 15 residues. CDR1 is WSHSY, CDR2 SAAADI, per germline. This chain's CDR3 is CASSSTGRFSYEQYF. The CDR3 DNA reads as TGCGCCAGCAGCTCCACAGGGCGCTTTTCCTACGAGCAGTACTTC.

This chain uses TRBV6-1 with TRBJ2-3, with D uncertain. Germline CDR1 and CDR2: MNHNS and SASEGT. This CDR3 contains 15 residues. With 0 bases removed from V and 2 bases from J, the gap between germline ends came to 9 bases. This CDR3 reads CASSEALRVTDTQYF. DNA of the CDR3: TGTGCCAGCAGTGAAGCGCTTCGGGTCACAGATACGCAGTATTTT.

The V and J genes are TRBV5-8 and TRBJ1-6; 7 nucleotides align to TRBD1. V lost 1 base and J lost 7; bases outside the gene matches: 2. Germline V gene lookup returns CDR1 SGHTS and CDR2 YDEGEE. This CDR3 spans 14 amino acids. The CDR3 sequence: CASSLTGANSPLHF. The CDR3 DNA is TGTGCCAGCAGCTTGACAGGGGCCAATTCACCCCTCCACTTT.

The chain uses TRBV5-1 and TRBJ1-1; D ambiguous. Germline V lookup: CDR1 SGHRS, CDR2 YFSETQ. CDR3 length: 14 residues. V was cut by 0 bases and J by 2 bases, with 8 bases left in between. The CDR3 here is CASSLAPGNTEAFF. DNA of the CDR3: TGCGCCAGCAGCTTGGCCCCTGGTAACACTGAAGCTTTCTTT.

The chain joins TRBV5-1 to TRBJ2-3, with D uncertain. V shed 2 bases and J shed 6 bases, with 19 bases lying between them. Germline CDR1 is SGHRS and CDR2 is YFSETQ. This CDR3 is built from 16 residues. The CDR3 nucleotides are TGCGCCAGCAGCTTCTCCACTATAGTTCCTTGGGATACGCAGTATTTT. Translated: CASSFSTIVPWDTQYF. Based on the CDR3 plus reference TRBV5-1 and TRBJ2-3, the full variable domain is KAGVTQTPRYLIKTRGQQVTLSCSPISGHRSVSWYQQTPGQGLQFLFEYFSETQRNKGNFPGRFSGRQFSNSRSEMNVSTLELGDSALYLCASSFSTIVPWDTQYFGPGTRLTVL.

The rearrangement uses TRBV19 and TRBJ2-5; possibly TRBD1 or TRBD2 for D (5 bases each). CDR3 size: 14 residues. V lost 7 bases, J lost 5 bases, and 17 bases lay in between. Germline V gene data show CDR1 as LNHDA and CDR2 as SQIVND (reference sequence). In nucleotides, the CDR3 is TGTGCCAGTACCCCACCGGGGCCTACGGAGACCCAGTACTTC. Translating gives CASTPPGPTETQYF.

The CDR3 sequence is CSANVFFEQYF. The CDR3, as DNA: TGCAGTGCTAACGTATTCTTCGAGCAGTACTTC. The V call is TRBV20-1, the J call TRBJ2-7; D ambiguous. Trimming took 4 bases from V and 6 from J, leaving 10 bases between them. The CDR3 covers 11 residues. The germline V gene encodes CDR1 DFQATT and CDR2 SNEGSKA (reference sequence).

The chain couples TRBV10-1 to TRBJ1-6; D gene ambiguous. V was cut by 3 bases and J by 9 bases, with 15 bases left in between. The CDR3 has 15 amino acids. Germline V gene data show CDR1 as WNHNN and CDR2 as SYGVQD (reference sequence). The CDR3 DNA sequence: TGCGCCAGCAGTGAAGACCGACTAGGCGTTTCACCCCTCCACTTT. It encodes CASSEDRLGVSPLHF.

This chain uses TRBV12-5 with TRBJ1-5, with 7 bases fitting TRBD1. The CDR3 is 17 residues long. Germline CDR1 and CDR2: LGHNT and FRNRAP. CDR3 DNA: TGTCCCAAGGGTCAACAGGGGAATACGGGCGGCAATCAGCCCCAGCATTTT. Its translation: CPKGQQGNTGGNQPQHF.

The V call is TRBV7-2, the J call TRBJ2-2, with a weak D call TRBD2 (6 bases). The V and J ends lost 5 bases and 6 bases respectively, with 10 bases between them. Per germline, CDR1 SGHTA and CDR2 FQGNSA. The length of the CDR3 is 13 residues. For the CDR3, the DNA is TGTGCCAGCAGCCCAGGGAGGCCCGGGGAGCTGTTTTTT. It translates to CASSPGRPGELFF.

The chain uses TRBV6-4 and TRBJ2-6, with 7 nucleotides matching TRBD1. This CDR3 has 19 amino acids. Germline V gene data show CDR1 as MRHNA and CDR2 as SNTAGT. V dropped 6 bases and J dropped 0; count of bases not matched to a gene: 14. CDR3 protein: CASRHYTGEAGSGANVLTF. DNA for the CDR3: TGTGCCAGCAGGCACTACACAGGGGAAGCAGGCTCTGGGGCCAACGTCCTGACTTTC.

This chain joins TRBV4-1 and TRBJ2-3; weak D call: TRBD2 (6 bases). Germline CDR1 and CDR2: MGHRA and YSYEKL. This CDR3 has 20 residues. Trimming pared 1 base from V and 9 bases from J, leaving 32 bases between. The DNA of the CDR3 is TGCGCCAGCAGCCAAGTTGTGGGAACGTTGGCGGGACTCCACGCTGCGACGCAGTATTTT. The encoded protein is CASSQVVGTLAGLHAATQYF.

The rearrangement joins TRBV5-1 to TRBJ1-1; D unresolved. The germline V gene has CDR1 SGHRS and CDR2 YFSETQ. The CDR3 covers 12 residues. Trimming took off 3 bases at V and 11 bases at J, with 14 bases between the two ends. The CDR3 is CASSSGSREAFF. CDR3 coding DNA: TGCGCCAGCAGCTCGGGATCTCGGGAGGCTTTCTTT.

This chain joins TRBV7-6 and TRBJ1-2; 9 bases match TRBD1. V dropped 5 bases and J dropped 4; count of bases not matched to a gene: 8. The CDR3 has 15 residues. CDR1 is SGHVS and CDR2 is FNYEAQ in the germline V gene. CDR3 DNA: TGTGCCAGCAGCCCTGCCGGACAGGGGATCTATGGCTACACCTTC. Translated, it gives CASSPAGQGIYGYTF.

This clone was picked up a small number of times. Here the CDR3 reads CASSYQSGATEAFF. The CDR3 bases are TGTGCCAGCAGTTATCAGTCGGGGGCGACTGAAGCTTTCTTT. V usage is TRBV27 and J usage is TRBJ1-1; possible D gene TRBD1, 6 bases. V was cut by 4 bases and J by 5 bases, with 14 bases left in between. This CDR3 spans 14 amino acids. Germline CDR1 is MNHEY and CDR2 is SMNVEV (reference sequence).

The V and J genes are TRBV14 and TRBJ1-4; D unresolved. Germline loops: CDR1 SGHDN, CDR2 FVKESK. This CDR3 has 18 residues. V was cut by 3 bases and J by 0 bases, with 17 bases left in between. Here the CDR3 DNA reads TGTGCCAGCAGCCATTGGAGCGAGACCGGTTCAACTAATGAAAAACTGTTTTTT. It codes for CASSHWSETGSTNEKLFF.

This clone is a singleton in its sample. The gene calls are TRBV5-6 and TRBJ1-1, with 8 positions matching TRBD1. Unmatched junction bases numbered 3, after V lost 4 bases and J lost 1 base. This CDR3 has 14 amino acids. The germline V gene has CDR1 SGHDT and CDR2 YYEEEE. DNA of the CDR3: TGTGCCAGCAGCGGGCAGGGGGCGAACACTGAAGCTTTCTTT. Protein sequence: CASSGQGANTEAFF.

This chain links TRBV4-1 with TRBJ2-5, with D unclear. Germline values: CDR1 MGHRA, CDR2 YSYEKL. V lost 4 bases to trimming and J lost 1 base, with 16 bases between them. This CDR3 has 16 residues. CDR3 coding DNA: TGCGCCAGCAGCCTTCGGATACGCACCAGCCAAGAGACCCAGTACTTC. Its translation: CASSLRIRTSQETQYF.

The chain is built from TRBV29-1 and TRBJ2-2; 8 bases align to TRBD2. Germline-derived CDR1 and CDR2 are SQVTM and ANQGSEA. V dropped 4 bases and J dropped 1; count of bases not matched to a gene: 8. This CDR3 has 16 amino acids. CDR3 DNA: TGCAGCGTTGGGTACTCGGGGGGGAGGAACACCGGGGAGCTGTTTTTT. The encoded protein is CSVGYSGGRNTGELFF.

V and J are TRBV18 and TRBJ2-5; D might be TRBD2 (6 bases). V was trimmed by 5 bases and J by 4 bases, leaving 17 bases between them. This CDR3 is built from 15 residues. CDR1 is KGHSH and CDR2 is LQKENI in the germline V gene. CDR3 coding DNA: TGTGCCAGCTCAGGGACTCCACCCGTCCCAGAGACCCAGTACTTC. Protein product: CASSGTPPVPETQYF.

The genes are TRBV25-1 and TRBJ2-5; D may match TRBD1 or TRBD2 (5 bases each). The germline CDR1 and CDR2 sequences are MGHDK and SYGVNS. This CDR3 has 17 residues. Trimming left V 0 bases short and J 1 base short, with 15 bases between. The CDR3 is CASSEYEGSTLQETQYF. The CDR3, as DNA: TGTGCCAGCAGTGAATATGAGGGGTCCACACTCCAAGAGACCCAGTACTTC.

The CDR3 loop reads CASSGQTNTGELFF. As DNA, the CDR3 is TGTGCCAGCAGTGGACAGACGAACACCGGGGAGCTGTTTTTT. This chain uses TRBV2 with TRBJ2-2; D may be TRBD1 (5 bases). CDR3 length: 14 amino acids. Germline V gives CDR1 SNHLY, CDR2 FYNNEI. V gave up 4 bases and J gave up 0 bases, with 6 bases separating them.

The chain combines TRBV28 with TRBJ1-1; the D is unclear. This CDR3 region has 13 residues. V was shortened by 1 base and J by 8 bases, with 11 bases between the two germline ends. Germline CDR1 is MDHEN and CDR2 is SYDVKM. The CDR3 is CASSLYKAIEAFF. The CDR3 region has the DNA TGTGCCAGCAGTTTATACAAGGCCATAGAAGCTTTCTTT.

The chain has TRBV9 and TRBJ2-5, with TRBD1 identical over 7 bases. The V gene end was trimmed by 0 bases and the J gene end by 4 bases; junction bases not matched to a gene: 3. The CDR3 length is 14 residues. Germline loops: CDR1 SGDLS, CDR2 YYNGEE. CDR3 bases: TGTGCCAGCAGCGTAGGAGGGGGCTTAGAGACCCAGTACTTC. Protein: CASSVGGGLETQYF. Complete variable domain (other parts from reference TRBV9 and TRBJ2-5): DSGVTQTPKHLITATGQRVTLRCSPRSGDLSVYWYQQSLDQGLQFLIQYYNGEERAKGNILERFSAQQFPDLHSELNLSSLELGDSALYFCASSVGGGLETQYFGPGTRLLVL.

The chain employs TRBV5-1 and TRBJ1-2; 9 positions match TRBD1. Germline V gene lookup returns CDR1 SGHRS and CDR2 YFSETQ. The CDR3 spans 15 residues. V lost 0 bases, J lost 8 bases, and 8 bases stayed unmatched. The CDR3: CASSLGDRASGGYTF. The CDR3 DNA is TGCGCCAGCAGCTTGGGGGACAGGGCCTCGGGAGGCTACACCTTC.

The CDR3 protein is CASSSMTGVGNTIYF. The CDR3 coding sequence is TGTGCCAGCTCATCAATGACAGGGGTTGGAAACACCATATATTTT. The chain carries TRBV18 and TRBJ1-3, with 8 bases that match TRBD1. The CDR3 contains 15 residues. V lost 5 bases to trimming and J lost 3 bases; unmatched junction nucleotides: 6. The germline V gene encodes CDR1 KGHSH and CDR2 LQKENI.